These 13 T cell receptor beta chains were sequenced from one sample in a study of blood T cell repertoires in COVID-19. Produced via immunoSEQ multiplex PCR; TCRdb's table is partial and in-frame only. The sample records 85,000 to 95,000 clones, 76% being singletons. Sequencing used peripheral blood. The origin of the receptors is a man aged 65-85 years with acute or convalescent COVID-19.

The rearrangement joins TRBV20-1 to TRBJ2-5; D uncertain. Germline loops: CDR1 DFQATT, CDR2 SNEGSKA (reference sequence). V was pared by 3 bases and J by 4 bases, with 12 bases between. CDR3 length equals 13 residues. CDR3 bases: TGCAGTGCTAGTCGCGACTGGAGAGAGACCCAGTACTTC. The encoded protein is CSASRDWRETQYF.

The V gene is TRBV6-6, the J gene TRBJ2-7, with TRBD1 identical over 9 bases. V gave up 6 bases and J gave up 3 bases; unmatched junction bases: 6. Germline V gives CDR1 MNHNY, CDR2 SVGAGI (reference sequence). This CDR3 spans 14 amino acids. The CDR3 region has the DNA TGTGCCAGCAGAATGGGACAGGGTATCTACGAGCAGTACTTC. As protein: CASRMGQGIYEQYF.

Comments on this clone: The same CDR3 also results from other DNA sequences found in this sample. The chain combines TRBV5-1 with TRBJ1-2; tentatively, D is TRBD1 (6 bases). Germline V gene data show CDR1 as SGHRS and CDR2 as YFSETQ. CDR3 length equals 14 residues. V was shortened by 0 bases and J by 4 bases, with 10 bases between the two germline ends. CDR3 bases: TGCGCCAGCAGCTTGGAGGGGGTTTCCTATGGCTACACCTTC. Protein sequence: CASSLEGVSYGYTF.

The chain couples TRBV6-1 to TRBJ1-2; TRBD1 might be the D (6 bases). V gave up 0 bases and J gave up 8 bases, with 16 bases separating them. Germline V CDR1 and CDR2: MNHNS, SASEGT. The CDR3 has 15 amino acids. CDR3 residues: CASSEAQGQAMGYTF. Here the CDR3 DNA reads TGTGCCAGCAGTGAAGCCCAGGGGCAAGCTATGGGCTACACCTTC.

The rearrangement uses TRBV10-1 and TRBJ1-1, with D unresolved. CDR3 size: 18 residues. Per the germline V gene, CDR1 is WNHNN and CDR2 is SYGVQD (reference sequence). Trimming cost V 6 bases and J 7 bases, with 30 bases left between them. CDR3 in amino acids: CASSALEPTASHSVEAFF. Written as DNA, the CDR3 is TGCGCCAGCAGCGCCCTTGAACCCACAGCCAGCCATTCGGTTGAAGCTTTCTTT.

The chain employs TRBV5-4 and TRBJ2-3, with D possibly TRBD1 on 6 matching bases. Trimming took 3 bases from V and 0 from J, leaving 14 bases between them. The CDR3 extends over 16 amino acids. Germline-derived CDR1 and CDR2 are SGHNT and YYREEE (reference sequence). This CDR3 is CASSSTRTASTDTQYF. The CDR3 bases are TGTGCCAGCAGCTCGACCCGGACAGCTAGCACAGATACGCAGTATTTT.

This clone is termed medium-sized. The chain carries TRBV9 and TRBJ1-2, with no clear D. The CDR3 is 13 amino acids. Germline V lookup: CDR1 SGDLS, CDR2 YYNGEE. The germline V and J ends were trimmed by 3 bases and 6 bases, with 12 bases remaining between them. Written as DNA, the CDR3 is TGTGCCAGCAGCGGGGCCGGGATCCATGGCTACACCTTC. This translates into CASSGAGIHGYTF.

This sequence joins TRBV7-8 and TRBJ2-5; 7 bases map to TRBD1. CDR3 length: 15 amino acids. Germline V gives CDR1 SGHVS, CDR2 FQNEAQ. V shed 4 bases, J shed 2 bases, and the junction held 7 bases outside the gene matches. The CDR3 protein is CASSSYGTVQETQYF. The CDR3 bases are TGTGCCAGCAGCTCCTACGGGACAGTACAAGAGACCCAGTACTTC.

The CDR3 coding sequence is TGTGCCAGCAGCTCAGGGGGCGCGGGCGTCACTGAAGCTTTCTTT. Amino acids: CASSSGGAGVTEAFF. The rearrangement links TRBV9 to TRBJ1-1; 8 nucleotides match TRBD1. This CDR3 contains 15 residues. From germline, CDR1 is SGDLS and CDR2 YYNGEE. V was pared by 4 bases and J by 4 bases, with 9 bases of the junction left unmatched.

This clone was seen a few times. J is TRBJ1-3 and V is TRBV28; weak D call: TRBD1 (5 bases). The CDR3 has 14 amino acids. V shed 6 bases and J shed 4 bases, with 13 bases lying between them. The V gene's germline CDR1 is MDHEN and CDR2 SYDVKM. CDR3 DNA sequence: TGTGCCAGCAGATCGCGACAGAGAGGAAACACCATATATTTT. Translation gives CASRSRQRGNTIYF. Filled out from reference TRBV28 and TRBJ1-3, the complete variable domain reads DVKVTQSSRYLVKRTGEKVFLECVQDMDHENMFWYRQDPGLGLRLIYFSYDVKMKEKGDIPEGYSVSREKKERFSLILESASTNQTSMYLCASRSRQRGNTIYFGEGSWLTVV.

This chain uses TRBV19 with TRBJ1-1; tentative D call: TRBD1 (6 bases). CDR3 length: 13 residues. The germline CDR1 and CDR2 sequences are LNHDA and SQIVND (reference sequence). The V gene lost 0 bases and the J gene lost 10 bases, with 12 bases spanning the gap. The CDR3 reads CASSIDLDRRAFF. CDR3 nucleotide sequence: TGTGCCAGTAGTATAGATCTGGACAGAAGAGCTTTCTTT.

The chain is built from TRBV7-9 and TRBJ2-5; TRBD2 matches at 12 bases. The CDR3 has 17 amino acids. J was trimmed by 2 bases and V by 4 bases; bases with no gene match: 8. Looked up from germline, CDR1 is SEHNR and CDR2 is FQNEAQ (reference sequence). DNA of the CDR3: TGTGCCAGCAGCTCCGGACTAGCGGGAATTACTCAAGAGACCCAGTACTTC. This codes for CASSSGLAGITQETQYF.

The chain is built from TRBV24-1 and TRBJ2-1; possible D gene TRBD1, 6 bases. In germline, CDR1 is KGHDR, CDR2 SFDVKD. The CDR3 has 12 residues. V was shortened by 7 bases and J by 3 bases, with 6 bases between the two germline ends. CDR3 nucleotide sequence: TGTGCCACCAGGGACAGCTACAATGAGCAGTTCTTC. Amino acid sequence: CATRDSYNEQFF.